This T cell receptor beta chain emerged from a study of tissue T cells after allogeneic stem cell transplantation. Indicated time point: mouse harvest day 14 after allogeneic transplant. The graft held 10^6 splenic CD5+ T cells and 10^7 T-cell-depleted bone marrow cells. Repertoires were generated with immunoSEQ multiplex PCR, while TCRdb's copy carries only in-frame clones and drops some. The top ten hold about 20% of the sample, which has roughly 1,700 clones, 35% to 45% seen once. General study points: Few T cell clones were shared across patients, but motif clusters showed tissue-specific shared signatures.

Comment on this clone: As yet, its antigen is unknown. Gene names and germline refer to mouse. With the read ending 1 residue before the CDR3 end, the germline J gene is used to fill in that end.

Trimming stripped 1 base from V and 8 bases from J, with 11 bases between. Per the germline V gene, CDR1 is SGHND and CDR2 is FRSKSL. The length of the CDR3 is 14 residues. The receptor comes from a female BALB/c mouse given C57BL/6 T cells with graft-versus-host disease after an allogeneic hematopoietic cell transplant. The sequenced material came from gut tissue. The chain recombines TRBV15 with TRBJ2-2; the D gene is possibly TRBD2 (6 bases). CDR3 loop: CASSLVGGQGQLYF. The sequenced part of the CDR3 DNA is TGTGCCAGCAGTTTAGTTGGGGGTCAGGGGCAGCTCTAC.